This T cell receptor (beta chain) emerged from a study of graft-versus-host responses after intestinal transplantation (dated by TCRdb to the early 2020s). Regarding the research as a whole: Multivisceral, liver-intestinal, or isolated intestinal transplants were received by the recipients. After intestinal transplantation, graft-versus-host and host-versus-graft alloreactive T cell clones were followed in the graft, circulation and bone marrow using bulk TCR-beta CDR3 sequencing. Rather than going through the commercial service, samples from a few later patients were sequenced in-house on an Illumina MiSeq and processed with MiXCR. To identify alloreactive clones, pre-transplant mixed lymphocyte reaction products were sequenced and then compared with unstimulated pre-transplant donor and recipient T cells. The cohort enrolled fewer than 25 intestinal transplant recipients including one retransplant, and a few patients lacking pretransplant specimens were excluded. All recipients received anti-thymocyte globulin induction followed by maintenance tacrolimus and steroids for about three years. A peak of at least 4% donor T cells among recipient peripheral blood mononuclear cells was the definition used for donor T cell macrochimerism. What the authors observed across the whole study: Early after transplant, declines in HvG clones were associated with peak levels of circulating GvH clones. Patients with donor T cell macrochimerism had high GvH to HvG T cell clonal ratios in their allografts. Conclusions were limited by the relatively low number and heterogeneity of intestinal transplant patients. GvH clones were detected in recipient bone marrow, and some of these GvH clones were observed earlier in ileal mucosa or blood, consistent with an intestinal mucosal origin.

In the first month after transplant, blood samples were collected up to 4 times, and after that at least monthly when available. The library was obtained by the immunoSEQ multiplex PCR assay. For most patients, genomic DNA was subjected to high-throughput TCR-beta CDR3 sequencing by Adaptive Biotechnologies. The authors' pipeline ran thus. TCR sequencing data were retrieved from Adaptive's ImmunoSEQ software for roughly 20 patients, whereas a few other patients were processed with MiXCR and VDJtools. Because the origin of CDR3 nucleotide sequences shared between donor and recipient could not be assigned, those sequences were removed. At least 2-fold expansion over unstimulated cells and a minimum CFSE-low frequency of 0.002% (template counts) or 0.001% (read counts) were required for clones to be classified as alloreactive. Clones were considered mappable if detected in sequenced pre-transplant spleen, lymph node, or MLR CFSE-low populations of the donor or recipient. The cumulative frequency of alloreactive clones was calculated as a percentage of all sequences, weighted by copy number. In TCRdb, the immuneACCESS table is reduced to in-frame sequences with V and J assigned. These tables do not hold every clone; where another copy was compared, an unresolved V gene accounts for under half, and the others remain unexplained. V and J calls and clone size come straight from that table; D and trimming were deduced from the DNA. The sample includes fewer than 30,000 clones, with 90% to 95% observed a single time. Less than 1% of the sample is in the top ten clones.

Points on this clone: Its target antigen remains unknown. No base quality values were provided; no much bigger clone lies one nucleotide off.

The CDR3 sequence holds 13 residues, the cysteine and phenylalanine included. The kept DNA is CDR3 alone, 39 bases in frame from the first base. The germline V gene (reference sequence) specifies GTSNPN as CDR1 and SVGIG as CDR2. V gives up 2 bases and J gives up 3 bases, and the segment between their germline ends measures 11 bases. The sequencing used PBMCs, collected 30 days after intestinal transplant. The clonotype originates from a human patient who received an intestinal transplant, so some T cells may come from the graft donor. This receptor chain uses TRBV30 and TRBJ2-7; the best D guess is TRBD2, with 5 bases matching. The CDR3 has the sequence CAWSSGISYEQYF. The DNA sequence is as follows: TGTGCCTGGAGTTCCGGGATAAGCTACGAGCAGTACTTC.